This TCR beta chain was sequenced for a study of T cells in Graves' hyperthyroidism and ophthalmopathy. V lost 2 bases, J lost 10 bases, and 8 bases stayed unmatched. Germline assignment: CDR1 SGHNT and CDR2 YYREEE (reference sequence). The CDR3 is 13 amino acids. Amplification yielded TCR beta CDR3 regions, with RNA transcripts as the source. An initial round of RT-PCR targeting the TCR CDR3 relied on the HTBI primer set. TCRdb re-called the multiplex PCR reads with MiXCR, one entry per CDR3 protein. The table records 450,000 to 650,000 distinct CDR3 sequences, about a sixth of them present only once.

The chain has TRBV5-4 and TRBJ1-2, with 7 nucleotides matching TRBD1. Sequences were obtained from blood. The sequence was collected from a woman younger than 35 with Graves' ophthalmopathy. The CDR3 nucleotides are TGTGCCAGCAGCTTACTTGGGACAGACCTCTACACCTTC. Residues: CASSLLGTDLYTF.